This TCR beta chain was obtained from a study of T cell responses to AZD1222 COVID-19 vaccine. Germline lookup yields CDR1 SGHTA and CDR2 FQGNSA. V dropped 6 bases and J dropped 1 base, with 15 bases sitting between them. The CDR3 totals 15 residues. Assay: immunoSEQ multiplex PCR; the TCRdb copy retains only in-frame clones and omits some. The sample contains about 100,000 clones, just under 90% of which appear only once. This chain joins TRBV7-2 and TRBJ1-1; D is perhaps TRBD1 (6 bases). This clonotype was sampled from an adult in good health. Sequencing was performed on peripheral blood, taken on day 0 of AZD1222 vaccination. CDR3: CASRHSQGGNTEAFF. The CDR3 DNA reads as TGTGCCAGCAGACATTCACAGGGTGGGAACACTGAAGCTTTCTTT.